This TCR beta chain was identified in a study of cytomegalovirus exposure and HLA in healthy donors. Concerning this clone itself: Its antigen is as yet unknown.

Trimming cost V 1 base and J 3 bases, with 13 bases left between them. Germline V gives CDR1 MGHRA, CDR2 YSYEKL. The CDR3 totals 15 residues. Study observations and caveats: Three CMV-associated chains were confirmed in vitro to be specific for CMV antigens.

Generated by immunoSEQ multiplex PCR, the TCRdb table keeps only in-frame clones and is missing some. The sample gives over 150,000 clones, 80% to 90% of which show up once; around 5% is in the top ten. The clonotype was recovered from a woman aged 25 to 39 in good health and CMV-seronegative. The J gene is TRBJ2-7, the V gene TRBV4-1, with D possibly TRBD1 on 6 matching bases. The sequenced sample consisted of PBMCs. The CDR3 is CASSQAGDMYYEQYF. In nucleotides, the CDR3 is TGCGCCAGCAGCCAAGCTGGGGACATGTACTACGAGCAGTACTTC.